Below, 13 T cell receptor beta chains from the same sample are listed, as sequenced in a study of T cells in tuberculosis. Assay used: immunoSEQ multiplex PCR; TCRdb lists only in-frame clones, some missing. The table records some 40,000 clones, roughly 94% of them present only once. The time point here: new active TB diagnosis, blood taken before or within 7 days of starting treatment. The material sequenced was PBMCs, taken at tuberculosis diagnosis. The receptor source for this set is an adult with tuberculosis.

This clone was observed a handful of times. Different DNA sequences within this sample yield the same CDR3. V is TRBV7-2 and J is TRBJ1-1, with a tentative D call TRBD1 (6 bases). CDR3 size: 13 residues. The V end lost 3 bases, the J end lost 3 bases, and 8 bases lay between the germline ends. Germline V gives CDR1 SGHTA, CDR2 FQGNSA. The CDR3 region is CASSFKGDTEAFF. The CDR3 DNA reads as TGTGCCAGCAGCTTTAAGGGGGACACTGAAGCTTTCTTT.

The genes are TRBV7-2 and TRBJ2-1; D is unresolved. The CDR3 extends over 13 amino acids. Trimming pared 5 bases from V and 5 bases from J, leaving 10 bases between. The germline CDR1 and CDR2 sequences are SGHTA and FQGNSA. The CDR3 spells CASSLTPNNEQFF. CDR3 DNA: TGTGCCAGCAGCCTCACACCAAACAATGAGCAGTTCTTC.

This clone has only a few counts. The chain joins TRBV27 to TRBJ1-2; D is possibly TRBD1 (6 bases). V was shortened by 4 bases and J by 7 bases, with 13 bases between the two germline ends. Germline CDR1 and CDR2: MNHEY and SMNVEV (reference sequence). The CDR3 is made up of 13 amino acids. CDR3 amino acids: CASSSPAGAGYTF. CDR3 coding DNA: TGTGCCAGCAGTTCCCCAGCGGGGGCTGGCTACACCTTC.

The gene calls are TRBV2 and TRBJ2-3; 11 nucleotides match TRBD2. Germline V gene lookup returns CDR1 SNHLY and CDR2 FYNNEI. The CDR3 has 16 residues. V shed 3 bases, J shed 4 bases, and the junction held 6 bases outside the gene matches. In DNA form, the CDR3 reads TGTGCCAGCAGTGAGACTAGCGGGGTTCCCCCAGATACGCAGTATTTT. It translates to CASSETSGVPPDTQYF.

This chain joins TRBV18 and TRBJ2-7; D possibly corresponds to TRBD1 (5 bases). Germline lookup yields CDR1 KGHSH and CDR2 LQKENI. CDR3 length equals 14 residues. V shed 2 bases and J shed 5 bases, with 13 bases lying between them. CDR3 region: CASSPGQGNNEQYF. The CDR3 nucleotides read TGTGCCAGCTCACCAGGGCAGGGAAATAACGAGCAGTACTTC.

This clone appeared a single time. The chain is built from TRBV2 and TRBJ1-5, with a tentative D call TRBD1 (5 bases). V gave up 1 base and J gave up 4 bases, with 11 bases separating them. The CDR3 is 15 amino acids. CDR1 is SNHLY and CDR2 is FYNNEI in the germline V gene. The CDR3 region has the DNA TGTGCCAGCAGTGAAGACGCAGGGTTTAATCAGCCCCAGCATTTT. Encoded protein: CASSEDAGFNQPQHF.

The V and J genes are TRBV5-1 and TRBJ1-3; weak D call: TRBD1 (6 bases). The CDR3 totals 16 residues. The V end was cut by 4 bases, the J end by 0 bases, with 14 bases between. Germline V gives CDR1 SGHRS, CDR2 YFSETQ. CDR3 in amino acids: CASSPPTTGSGNTIYF. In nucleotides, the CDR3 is TGCGCCAGCAGCCCACCCACGACAGGCTCTGGAAACACCATATATTTT.

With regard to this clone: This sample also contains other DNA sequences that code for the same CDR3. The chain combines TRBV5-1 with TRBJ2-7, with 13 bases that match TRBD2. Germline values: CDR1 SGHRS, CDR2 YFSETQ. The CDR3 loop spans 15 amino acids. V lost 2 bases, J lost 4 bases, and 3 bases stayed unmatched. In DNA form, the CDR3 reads TGCGCCAGCAGCTTACTAGCGGGGGGGTCTTACGAGCAGTACTTC. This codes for CASSLLAGGSYEQYF.

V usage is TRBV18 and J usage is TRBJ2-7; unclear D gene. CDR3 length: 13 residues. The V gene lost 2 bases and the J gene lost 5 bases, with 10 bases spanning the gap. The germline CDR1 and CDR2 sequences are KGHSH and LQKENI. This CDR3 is CASSPFNSNEQYF. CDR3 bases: TGTGCCAGCTCACCATTCAATTCCAACGAGCAGTACTTC.

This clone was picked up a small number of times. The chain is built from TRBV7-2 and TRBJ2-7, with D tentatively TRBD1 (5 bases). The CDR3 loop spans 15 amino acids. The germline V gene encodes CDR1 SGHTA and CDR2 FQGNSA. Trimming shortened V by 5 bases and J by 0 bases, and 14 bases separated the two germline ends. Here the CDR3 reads CASSPGRDSSYEQYF. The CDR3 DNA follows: TGTGCCAGCAGCCCAGGGCGAGACAGCTCCTACGAGCAGTACTTC.

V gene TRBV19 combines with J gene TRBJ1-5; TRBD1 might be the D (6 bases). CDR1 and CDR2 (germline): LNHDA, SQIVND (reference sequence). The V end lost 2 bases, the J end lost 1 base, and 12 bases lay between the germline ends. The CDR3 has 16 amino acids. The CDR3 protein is CASSIWGRGSNQPQHF. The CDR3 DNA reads TGTGCCAGTAGTATATGGGGCAGGGGCAGCAATCAGCCCCAGCATTTT.

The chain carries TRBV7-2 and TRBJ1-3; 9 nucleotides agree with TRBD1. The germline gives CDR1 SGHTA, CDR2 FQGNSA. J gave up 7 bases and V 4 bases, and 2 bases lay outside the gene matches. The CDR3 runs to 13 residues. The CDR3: CASSSGTGNTIYF. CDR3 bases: TGTGCCAGCAGCTCAGGGACAGGGAACACCATATATTTT.

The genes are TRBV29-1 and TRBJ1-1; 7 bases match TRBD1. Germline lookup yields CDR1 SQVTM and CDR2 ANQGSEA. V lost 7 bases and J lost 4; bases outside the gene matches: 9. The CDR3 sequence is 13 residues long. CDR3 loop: CSASTGKVTEAFF. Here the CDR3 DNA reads TGCAGCGCCTCGACAGGGAAGGTCACTGAAGCTTTCTTT.